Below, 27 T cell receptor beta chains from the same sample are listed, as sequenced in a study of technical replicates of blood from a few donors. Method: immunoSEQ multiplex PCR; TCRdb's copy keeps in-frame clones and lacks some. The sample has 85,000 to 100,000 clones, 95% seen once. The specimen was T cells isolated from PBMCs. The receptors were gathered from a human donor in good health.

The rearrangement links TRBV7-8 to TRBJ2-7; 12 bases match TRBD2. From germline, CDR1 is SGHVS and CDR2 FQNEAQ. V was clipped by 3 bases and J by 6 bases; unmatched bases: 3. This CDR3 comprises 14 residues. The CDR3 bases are TGTGCCAGCAGCTTCACGACTAGCGGGGGCGAGCAGTACTTC. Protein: CASSFTTSGGEQYF.

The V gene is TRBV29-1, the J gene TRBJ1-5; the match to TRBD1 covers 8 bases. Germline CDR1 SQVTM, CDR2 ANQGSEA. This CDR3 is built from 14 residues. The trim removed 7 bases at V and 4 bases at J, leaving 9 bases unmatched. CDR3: CSATTGVGNQPQHF. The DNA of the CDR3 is TGCAGCGCCACGACAGGGGTCGGGAATCAGCCCCAGCATTTT.

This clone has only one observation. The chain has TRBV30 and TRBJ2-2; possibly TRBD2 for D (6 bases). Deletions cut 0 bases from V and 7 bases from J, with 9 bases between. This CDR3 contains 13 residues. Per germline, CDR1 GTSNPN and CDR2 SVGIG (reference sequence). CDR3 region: CAWSVGGRGELFF. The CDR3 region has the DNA TGTGCCTGGAGTGTGGGGGGACGCGGGGAGCTGTTTTTT.

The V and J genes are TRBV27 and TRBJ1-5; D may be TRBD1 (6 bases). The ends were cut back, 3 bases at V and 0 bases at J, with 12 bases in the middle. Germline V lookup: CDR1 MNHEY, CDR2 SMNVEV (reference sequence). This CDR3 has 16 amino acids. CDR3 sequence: CASSFHRVNSNQPQHF. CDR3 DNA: TGTGCCAGCAGTTTCCACAGGGTCAATAGCAATCAGCCCCAGCATTTT.

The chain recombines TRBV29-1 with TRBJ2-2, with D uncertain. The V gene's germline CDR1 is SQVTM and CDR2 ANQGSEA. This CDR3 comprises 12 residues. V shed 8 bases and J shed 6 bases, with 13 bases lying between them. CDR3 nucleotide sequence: TGCAGCTTCGAAGCCGCGGCCGGGGAGCTGTTTTTT. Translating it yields CSFEAAAGELFF.

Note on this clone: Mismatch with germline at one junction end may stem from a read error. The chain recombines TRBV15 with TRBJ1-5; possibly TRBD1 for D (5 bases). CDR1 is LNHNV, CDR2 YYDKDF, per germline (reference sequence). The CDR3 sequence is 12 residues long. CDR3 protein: CATSTNRGESDF. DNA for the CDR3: TGTGCCACCAGCACCAACCGGGGGGAGTCAGATTTT.

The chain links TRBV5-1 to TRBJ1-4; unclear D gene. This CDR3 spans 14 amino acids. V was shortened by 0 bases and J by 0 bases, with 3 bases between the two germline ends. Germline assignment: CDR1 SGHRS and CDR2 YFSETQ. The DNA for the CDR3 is TGCGCCAGCAGCTTGGGAGCAACTAATGAAAAACTGTTTTTT. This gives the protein CASSLGATNEKLFF.

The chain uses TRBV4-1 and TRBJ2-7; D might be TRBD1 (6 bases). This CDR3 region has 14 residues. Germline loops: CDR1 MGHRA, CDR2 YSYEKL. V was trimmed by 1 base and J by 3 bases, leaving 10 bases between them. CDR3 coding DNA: TGCGCCAGCAGCCAAGTTGGCAGGGGCTACGAGCAGTACTTC. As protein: CASSQVGRGYEQYF.

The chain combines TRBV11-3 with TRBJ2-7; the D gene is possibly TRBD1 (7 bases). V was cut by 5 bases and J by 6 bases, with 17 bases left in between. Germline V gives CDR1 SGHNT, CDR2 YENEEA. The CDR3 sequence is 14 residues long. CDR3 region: CASSTRQGGLEQYF. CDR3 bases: TGTGCCAGCAGCACACGACAGGGAGGTCTCGAGCAGTACTTC.

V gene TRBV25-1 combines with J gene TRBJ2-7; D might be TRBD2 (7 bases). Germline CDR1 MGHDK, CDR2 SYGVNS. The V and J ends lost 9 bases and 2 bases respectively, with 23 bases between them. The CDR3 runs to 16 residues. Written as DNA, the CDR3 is TGTGCCAGGGATACGGGGGGCCCAGGCGCCGCCTACGAGCAGTACTTC. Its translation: CARDTGGPGAAYEQYF.

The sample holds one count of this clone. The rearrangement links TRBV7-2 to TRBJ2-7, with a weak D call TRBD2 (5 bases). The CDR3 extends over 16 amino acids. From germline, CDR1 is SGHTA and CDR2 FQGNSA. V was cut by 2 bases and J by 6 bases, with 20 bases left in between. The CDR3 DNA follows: TGTGCCAGCAGCTTAAGAAGTTCATGGAGGAGGCTCGAGCAGTACTTC. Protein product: CASSLRSSWRRLEQYF.

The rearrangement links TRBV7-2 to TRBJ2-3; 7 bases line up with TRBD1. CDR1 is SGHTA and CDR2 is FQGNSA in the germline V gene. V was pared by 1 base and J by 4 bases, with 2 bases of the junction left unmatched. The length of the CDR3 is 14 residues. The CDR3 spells CASSLEGGPDTQYF. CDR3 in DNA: TGTGCCAGCAGCTTAGAAGGGGGCCCAGATACGCAGTATTTT.

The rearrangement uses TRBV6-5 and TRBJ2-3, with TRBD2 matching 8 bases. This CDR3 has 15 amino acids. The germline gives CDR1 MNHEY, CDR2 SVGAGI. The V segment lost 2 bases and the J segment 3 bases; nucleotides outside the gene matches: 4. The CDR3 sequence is CASSYQRGMTDTQYF. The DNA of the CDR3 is TGTGCCAGCAGTTACCAGCGGGGGATGACAGATACGCAGTATTTT.

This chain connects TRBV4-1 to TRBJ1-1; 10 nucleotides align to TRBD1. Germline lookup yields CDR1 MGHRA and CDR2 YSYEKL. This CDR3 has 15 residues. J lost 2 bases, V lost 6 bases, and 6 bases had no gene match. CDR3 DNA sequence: TGCGCCAGCAGAACCCGGGACAGGGGAAACACTGAAGCTTTCTTT. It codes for CASRTRDRGNTEAFF.

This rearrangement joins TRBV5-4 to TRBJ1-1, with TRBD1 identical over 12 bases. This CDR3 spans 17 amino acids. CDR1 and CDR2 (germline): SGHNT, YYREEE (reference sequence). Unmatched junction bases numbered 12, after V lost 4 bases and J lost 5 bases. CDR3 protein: CASSRGGPGQGATEAFF. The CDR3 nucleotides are TGTGCCAGCAGCAGAGGAGGACCGGGACAGGGGGCTACTGAAGCTTTCTTT.

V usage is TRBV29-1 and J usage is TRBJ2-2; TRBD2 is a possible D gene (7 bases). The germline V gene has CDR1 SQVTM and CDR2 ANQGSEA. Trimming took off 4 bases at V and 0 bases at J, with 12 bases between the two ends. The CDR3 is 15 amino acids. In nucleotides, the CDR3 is TGCAGCGTTGTAAGCGGGACATCGAACACCGGGGAGCTGTTTTTT. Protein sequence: CSVVSGTSNTGELFF.

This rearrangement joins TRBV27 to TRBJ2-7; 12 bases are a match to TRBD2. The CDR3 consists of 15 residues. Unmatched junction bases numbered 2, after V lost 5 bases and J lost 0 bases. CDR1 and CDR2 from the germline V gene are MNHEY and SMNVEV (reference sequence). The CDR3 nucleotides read TGTGCCAGCAGTCTAGCGGGAGGGCCCTCCTACGAGCAGTACTTC. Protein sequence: CASSLAGGPSYEQYF.

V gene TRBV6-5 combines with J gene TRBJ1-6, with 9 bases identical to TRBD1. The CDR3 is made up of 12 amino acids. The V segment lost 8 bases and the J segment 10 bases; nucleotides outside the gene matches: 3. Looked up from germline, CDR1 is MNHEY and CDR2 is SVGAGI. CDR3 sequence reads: CASGTGQSPLHF. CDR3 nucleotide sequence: TGTGCCAGCGGGACAGGGCAATCACCCCTCCACTTT.

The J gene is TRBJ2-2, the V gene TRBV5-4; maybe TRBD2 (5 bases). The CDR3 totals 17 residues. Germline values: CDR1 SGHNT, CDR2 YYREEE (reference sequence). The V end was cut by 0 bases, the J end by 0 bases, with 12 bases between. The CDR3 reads CASSLGGLISNTGELFF. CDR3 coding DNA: TGTGCCAGCAGCTTGGGAGGGCTTATCTCGAACACCGGGGAGCTGTTTTTT. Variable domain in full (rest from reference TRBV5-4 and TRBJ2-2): ETGVTQSPTHLIKTRGQQVTLRCSSQSGHNTVSWYQQALGQGPQFIFQYYREEENGRGNFPPRFSGLQFPNYSSELNVNALELDDSALYLCASSLGGLISNTGELFFGEGSRLTVL.

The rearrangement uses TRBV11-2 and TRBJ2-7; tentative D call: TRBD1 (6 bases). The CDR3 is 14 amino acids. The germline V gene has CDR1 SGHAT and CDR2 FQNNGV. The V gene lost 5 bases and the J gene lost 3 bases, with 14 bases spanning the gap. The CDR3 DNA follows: TGTGCCAGCAGCCAGTCGACAGGAAACTACGAGCAGTACTTC. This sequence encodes CASSQSTGNYEQYF. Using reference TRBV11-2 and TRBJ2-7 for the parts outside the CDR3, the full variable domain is EAGVAQSPRYKIIEKRQSVAFWCNPISGHATLYWYQQILGQGPKLLIQFQNNGVVDDSQLPKDRFSAERLKGVDSTLKIQPAKLEDSAVYLCASSQSTGNYEQYFGPGTRLTVT.

Here the CDR3 reads CASSNPRLAGLKMVVYEQYF. CDR3 nucleotide sequence: TGTGCCAGCAGTAACCCCCGGCTAGCGGGGTTAAAAATGGTGGTCTACGAGCAGTACTTC. This rearrangement joins TRBV27 to TRBJ2-7, with 9 bases matching TRBD2. Germline values: CDR1 MNHEY, CDR2 SMNVEV (reference sequence). The CDR3 runs to 20 residues. V was pared by 5 bases and J by 3 bases, with 23 bases of the junction left unmatched.

CDR3 protein: CASSGGEGTFVYYGYTF. The CDR3 region has the DNA TGTGCCAGCAGTGGCGGGGAGGGGACCTTTGTCTACTATGGCTACACCTTC. The chain employs TRBV6-1 and TRBJ1-2, with D possibly being TRBD1 (5 bases). Germline loops: CDR1 MNHNS, CDR2 SASEGT. The CDR3 consists of 17 residues. The ends were cut back, 4 bases at V and 3 bases at J, with 21 bases in the middle.

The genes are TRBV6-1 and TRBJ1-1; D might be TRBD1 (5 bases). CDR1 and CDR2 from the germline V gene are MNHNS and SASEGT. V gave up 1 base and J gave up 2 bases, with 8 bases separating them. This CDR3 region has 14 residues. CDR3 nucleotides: TGTGCCAGCAGTGAAGAGACAGATAACACTGAAGCTTTCTTT. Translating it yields CASSEETDNTEAFF.

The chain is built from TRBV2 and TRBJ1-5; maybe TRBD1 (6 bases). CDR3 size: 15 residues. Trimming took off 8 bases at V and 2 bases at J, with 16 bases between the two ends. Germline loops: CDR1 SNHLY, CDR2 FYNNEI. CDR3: CASCDRTAGNQPQHF. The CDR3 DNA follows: TGTGCCAGCTGCGACAGGACAGCTGGCAATCAGCCCCAGCATTTT.

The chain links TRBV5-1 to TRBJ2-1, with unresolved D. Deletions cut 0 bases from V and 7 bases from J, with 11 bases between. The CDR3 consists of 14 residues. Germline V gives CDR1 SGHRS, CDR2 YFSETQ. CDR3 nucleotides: TGCGCCAGCAGCTTGGACGGCGGTGGAAATGAGCAGTTCTTC. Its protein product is CASSLDGGGNEQFF.

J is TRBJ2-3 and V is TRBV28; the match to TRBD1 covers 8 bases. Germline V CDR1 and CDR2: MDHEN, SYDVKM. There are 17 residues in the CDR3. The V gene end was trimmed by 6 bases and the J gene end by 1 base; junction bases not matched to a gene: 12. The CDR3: CASSRLRGRRGTDTQYF. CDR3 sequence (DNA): TGTGCCAGCAGCCGCCTCAGGGGGCGGCGAGGCACAGATACGCAGTATTTT.

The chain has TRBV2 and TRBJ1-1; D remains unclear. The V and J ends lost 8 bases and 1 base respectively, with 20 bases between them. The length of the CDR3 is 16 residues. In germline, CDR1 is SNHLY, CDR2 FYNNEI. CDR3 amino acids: CASPPGEEPSNTEAFF. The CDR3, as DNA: TGTGCCAGCCCTCCTGGGGAGGAGCCTTCGAACACTGAAGCTTTCTTT.